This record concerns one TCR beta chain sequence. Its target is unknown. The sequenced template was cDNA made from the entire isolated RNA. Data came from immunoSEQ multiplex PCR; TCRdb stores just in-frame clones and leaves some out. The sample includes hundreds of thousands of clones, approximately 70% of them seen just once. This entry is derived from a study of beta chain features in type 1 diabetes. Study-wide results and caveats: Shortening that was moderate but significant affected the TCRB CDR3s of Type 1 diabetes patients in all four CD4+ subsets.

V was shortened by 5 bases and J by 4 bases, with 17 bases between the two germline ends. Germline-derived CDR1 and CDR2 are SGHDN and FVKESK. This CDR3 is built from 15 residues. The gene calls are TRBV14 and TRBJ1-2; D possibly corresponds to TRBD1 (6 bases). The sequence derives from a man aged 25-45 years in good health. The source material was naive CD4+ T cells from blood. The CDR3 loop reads CASSIRPGVGYGYTF. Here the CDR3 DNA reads TGTGCCAGCAGCATCCGTCCAGGGGTGGGCTATGGCTACACCTTC.